This T cell receptor beta chain was documented in a study of PD-1 blockade in classical Hodgkin lymphoma. Germline V gene data show CDR1 as GTSNPN and CDR2 as SVGIG (reference sequence). This CDR3 has 16 residues. V was shortened by 2 bases and J by 3 bases, with 18 bases between the two germline ends. All patients experienced relapse after autologous stem cell transplantation, and brentuximab vedotin exposure was variable. Sequencing used immunoSEQ multiplex PCR; TCRdb keeps in-frame clones, though not all of them. Of some 58,000 clones listed, 88% are singletons. V gene TRBV30 combines with J gene TRBJ2-3, with D tentatively TRBD2 (5 bases). The sequenced sample was peripheral blood mononuclear cells (PBMCs), obtained before the second cycle of nivolumab. This TCR came from a human donor with classical Hodgkin lymphoma. The CDR3, as DNA: TGTGCCTGGAGTTCATTTTTTGGAGGTAGTACAGATACGCAGTATTTT. It translates to CAWSSFFGGSTDTQYF.